These T cell receptor beta chains were read from a single sample in a study of T-cell memory formation after mild COVID-19. TCRdb processed the 5' RACE reads anew with MiXCR; each CDR3 protein has one entry. The data contain roughly 410,000 distinct CDR3 sequences, 24% of them singletons. The sequenced sample consisted of PBMCs or a T cell subset sorted from them (not recorded which). Receptor source: an adult woman who had mild COVID-19 (a few samples of this study predate the infection). Cell type and time point are not known. Each CDR3 is given with its conserved first and last residue. Each record gives: clone size, J gene, D gene, V gene, CDR3 protein, CDR3 DNA. The D gene is left open where the match is weak. Rows give clone size only sometimes, using once, few, many, or a class for an expanded clone.

.	TRBJ2-2	.	TRBV9	CASSVGGGTGELFF	TGTGCCAGCAGCGTAGGCGGCGGGACCGGGGAGCTGTTTTTT
few	TRBJ2-6	.	TRBV19	CATARGAGANVLTF	TGTGCCACCGCCAGGGGGGCCGGGGCCAACGTCCTGACTTTC
few	TRBJ1-1	TRBD1	TRBV19	CASKAGTAMNTEAFF	TGTGCCAGTAAAGCCGGGACAGCCATGAACACTGAAGCTTTCTTT
.	TRBJ2-1	.	TRBV14	CASSLRFGGSSRENEQFF	TGTGCCAGCAGCCTACGTTTCGGGGGATCAAGCCGAGAAAATGAGCAGTTCTTC
.	TRBJ1-2	TRBD1	TRBV7-9	CASSSTGVGYGYTF	TGTGCCAGCAGCTCGACAGGGGTCGGCTATGGCTACACCTTC
.	TRBJ1-5	.	TRBV20-1	CSARDPGIATYQPQHF	TGCAGTGCTAGAGATCCGGGCATAGCAACCTATCAGCCCCAGCATTTT
.	TRBJ1-1	TRBD1	TRBV6-5	CASGTGGYTEAFF	TGTGCCAGCGGGACAGGGGGCTACACTGAAGCTTTCTTT
.	TRBJ2-1	TRBD2	TRBV20-1	CSASGGALLSEQFF	TGCAGTGCTAGCGGGGGGGCATTGTTGAGTGAGCAGTTCTTC
.	TRBJ2-1	TRBD2	TRBV29-1	CSVKAGELFF	TGCAGCGTAAAAGCGGGGGAACTATTCTTC
once	TRBJ1-1	.	TRBV7-9	CASTGMGLTEAFF	TGTGCCAGCACCGGCATGGGGTTAACTGAAGCTTTCTTT
many	TRBJ1-1	.	TRBV12-3/TRBV12-4	CASRATTEAFF	TGTGCCAGCAGAGCGACCACTGAAGCTTTCTTT
few	TRBJ2-3	TRBD2	TRBV12-3/TRBV12-4	CASSPGTSGLTDTQYF	TGTGCCAGCAGTCCCGGGACTAGCGGCCTCACAGATACGCAGTATTTT
.	TRBJ2-3	TRBD2	TRBV3-1	CASSLRGGGGTDTQYF	TGTGCCAGCAGCCTCCGAGGCGGGGGGGGCACAGATACGCAGTATTTT
.	TRBJ2-5	TRBD1	TRBV9	CASSRGQAETQYF	TGTGCCAGCAGCAGGGGACAGGCAGAGACCCAGTACTTC
.	TRBJ1-2	TRBD1	TRBV30	CAWSRGQGRYTF	TGTGCCTGGAGTCGCGGACAGGGAAGATACACCTTC
.	TRBJ1-4	TRBD1	TRBV6-2/TRBV6-3	CASSYSTGQGNEKLFF	TGTGCCAGCAGTTACTCGACCGGACAGGGGAATGAAAAACTGTTTTTT
few	TRBJ1-2	TRBD1	TRBV2	CASSERTGGLGGYTF	TGTGCCAGCAGTGAAAGGACAGGGGGATTAGGTGGCTACACCTTC
.	TRBJ2-3	TRBD1	TRBV12-3/TRBV12-4	CASRVTQGVDTQYF	TGTGCCAGCAGGGTAACACAGGGGGTTGATACGCAGTATTTT
few	TRBJ2-1	.	TRBV5-1	CASSLARGSYNEQFF	TGCGCCAGCAGCTTGGCCAGGGGATCCTACAATGAGCAGTTCTTC
once	TRBJ2-5	.	TRBV3-1	CASSQAAWTDQETQYF	TGTGCCAGCAGCCAAGCTGCGTGGACAGATCAAGAGACCCAGTACTTC
few	TRBJ2-5	.	TRBV12-3/TRBV12-4	CASSRTETQYF	TGTGCCAGCAGCCGCACGGAGACCCAGTACTTC
.	TRBJ1-5	.	TRBV5-5	CASSPRGQLNQPQHF	TGTGCCAGCAGCCCTCGTGGGCAGCTTAATCAGCCCCAGCATTTT